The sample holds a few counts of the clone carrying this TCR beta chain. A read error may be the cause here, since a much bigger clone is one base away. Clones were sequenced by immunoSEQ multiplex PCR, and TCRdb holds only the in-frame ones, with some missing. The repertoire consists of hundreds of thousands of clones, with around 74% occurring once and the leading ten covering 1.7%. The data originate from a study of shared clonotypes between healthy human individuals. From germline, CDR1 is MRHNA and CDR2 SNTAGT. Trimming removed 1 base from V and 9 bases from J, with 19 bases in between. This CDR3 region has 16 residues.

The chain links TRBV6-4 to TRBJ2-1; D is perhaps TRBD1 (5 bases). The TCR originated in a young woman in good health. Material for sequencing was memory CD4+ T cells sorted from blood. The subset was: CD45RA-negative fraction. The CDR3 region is CASSDYADSAHSEQFF. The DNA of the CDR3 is TGTGCCAGCAGTGACTATGCTGACAGCGCGCACAGTGAGCAGTTCTTC.